Below, 29 T cell receptor beta chains from the same sample are listed, as sequenced in a study of molecular identifiers for immune sequencing clone quantification. Via MiXCR, TCRdb re-called the PCR reads, giving one row per CDR3 protein. The data contain fewer than 350,000 distinct CDR3 sequences, over 20% of them seen just once; the ten biggest clones take up approximately 0.83%. The sequenced material came from naive CD8+ T cells from blood, with Jurkat cell RNA spiked in. The sample's subset: FACS-sorted CD8+CD4-CCR7+CD45RA+ naive T cells. The receptors originated from a human donor in good health. Some libraries in this study had Jurkat cell RNA spiked in.

This clonotype turned up a few times. The chain uses TRBV11-2 and TRBJ2-1, with 7 positions matching TRBD2. The CDR3 loop spans 16 amino acids. The V segment lost 5 bases and the J segment 3 bases; nucleotides outside the gene matches: 10. Germline V gives CDR1 SGHAT, CDR2 FQNNGV. The CDR3 reads CASSLLLAGDYNEQFF. The CDR3 region has the DNA TGTGCCAGCAGCCTGCTCTTGGCGGGAGACTACAATGAGCAGTTCTTC.

This clonotype came up a few times. The chain recombines TRBV5-8 with TRBJ2-3; D possibly corresponds to TRBD2 (5 bases). Trimming removed 1 base at V and 4 bases at J, with 10 bases between. CDR3 size: 14 residues. Germline CDR1 and CDR2: SGHTS and YDEGEE. CDR3 in amino acids: CASSLSMRADTQYF. Here the CDR3 DNA reads TGTGCCAGCAGCTTGTCTATGAGGGCAGATACGCAGTATTTT.

This clonotype has ten or more counts. This sequence joins TRBV30 and TRBJ2-7, with D perhaps matching TRBD1 (5 bases). There are 13 residues in the CDR3. V dropped 5 bases and J dropped 0 bases, with 11 bases sitting between them. Per the germline V gene, CDR1 is GTSNPN and CDR2 is SVGIG (reference sequence). CDR3 nucleotide sequence: TGTGCCTGGCCAGGAGACAGCTCCTACGAGCAGTACTTC. Translated: CAWPGDSSYEQYF.

Concerning this clonotype: With a much larger clone just one base away, this may be a read error. The chain links TRBV2 to TRBJ1-4; no reliable D call. This CDR3 contains 16 residues. In germline, CDR1 is SNHLY, CDR2 FYNNEI. CDR3 in amino acids: CASSVTQTATNGKLFF. In nucleotides, the CDR3 is TGTGCCAGCAGTGTCACACAGACTGCAACTAATGGAAAACTGTTTTTT.

This clonotype has just a few counts. V usage is TRBV11-2 and J usage is TRBJ2-5; 7 bases align to TRBD1. This CDR3 spans 16 amino acids. Germline V gene sequence: CDR1 SGHAT, CDR2 FQNNGV. The V gene end was trimmed by 2 bases and the J gene end by 3 bases; junction bases not matched to a gene: 9. CDR3 in DNA: TGTGCCAGCAGCTTATTAGCTCCGGGACAGAAAGAGACCCAGTACTTC. Encoded protein: CASSLLAPGQKETQYF.

There are many counts of this clonotype. The CDR3 loop reads CASTLRMYYEQYF. Here the CDR3 DNA reads TGTGCCAGCACCCTAAGGATGTACTACGAGCAGTACTTC. The V and J genes are TRBV6-1 and TRBJ2-7; no definite D call. CDR1 and CDR2 from the germline V gene are MNHNS and SASEGT. V was shortened by 7 bases and J by 3 bases, with 13 bases between the two germline ends. This CDR3 contains 13 residues.

This clonotype was detected ten times or more. At one end, the junction sequence differs from germline, possibly due to a read error. V is TRBV7-9 and J is TRBJ2-5; D unresolved. The CDR3 loop spans 13 amino acids. In germline, CDR1 is SEHNR, CDR2 FQNEAQ (reference sequence). CDR3 sequence (DNA): TGCGCCAGCAGCCAAGGAGTGCAAGAGACCCAGTACTTC. This codes for CASSQGVQETQYF.

The J gene is TRBJ2-3, the V gene TRBV4-1; D is unresolved. Germline-derived CDR1 and CDR2 are MGHRA and YSYEKL. The V end lost 1 base, the J end lost 0 bases, and 14 bases lay between the germline ends. The CDR3 has 17 residues. DNA of the CDR3: TGCGCCAGCAGCCAAGGTCCCGTACCTTCTAGCACAGATACGCAGTATTTT. Residues: CASSQGPVPSSTDTQYF.

This clonotype appeared many times. This chain uses TRBV20-1 with TRBJ2-7; 12 nucleotides line up with TRBD2. The CDR3 totals 15 residues. Germline-derived CDR1 and CDR2 are DFQATT and SNEGSKA (reference sequence). The J segment lost 2 bases and the V segment lost 6 bases, leaving 8 bases of the junction unmatched. DNA of the CDR3: TGCAGTGCCATAACTCGACTAGCGGGAGCCTACGAGCAGTACTTC. This encodes CSAITRLAGAYEQYF.

This clonotype was counted a single time. This could be a read error, since a much larger clone is one nucleotide away. This chain uses TRBV27 with TRBJ2-3, with a tentative D call TRBD1 (5 bases). The CDR3 spans 15 residues. Looked up from germline, CDR1 is MNHEY and CDR2 is SMNVEV (reference sequence). The CDR3 is CGSSLWTKNTDTQYF. The CDR3 DNA reads as TGTGGCAGCAGTTTATGGACAAAAAACACAGATACGCAGTATTTT.

This clonotype showed up many times. This CDR3 is CASSLVPVLREQSNEQFF. The DNA for the CDR3 is TGTGCCAGCAGCTTAGTTCCGGTTCTACGGGAGCAGAGCAATGAGCAGTTCTTC. This rearrangement joins TRBV7-2 to TRBJ2-1; D is possibly TRBD2 (6 bases). This CDR3 has 18 amino acids. With 1 base removed from V and 6 bases from J, the gap between germline ends came to 22 bases. CDR1 is SGHTA and CDR2 is FQGNSA in the germline V gene.

This clonotype has ten or more counts. The rearrangement links TRBV7-3 to TRBJ2-5; 7 bases are a match to TRBD2. Germline values: CDR1 SGHTA, CDR2 FQGTGA. CDR3 length equals 14 residues. Trimming removed 5 bases from V and 5 bases from J; junction bases left unmatched: 8. The CDR3 DNA sequence: TGTGCCAGCAGCCCCGGGGGGAGTTGGGAGACCCAGTACTTC. Its protein product is CASSPGGSWETQYF.

This clonotype was counted once. The chain is built from TRBV4-3 and TRBJ2-2, with 9 nucleotides matching TRBD1. The CDR3 spans 16 residues. Per the germline V gene, CDR1 is LGHNA and CDR2 is YSLEER. Trimming at V came to 8 bases and at J to 4 bases, leaving 11 bases not matched to a gene. CDR3 sequence reads: CASQDRGPLRTGELFF. The CDR3 bases are TGCGCCAGCCAGGACAGGGGCCCTCTCCGCACCGGGGAGCTGTTTTTT.

In this sample, this clonotype turned up many times. This chain uses TRBV9 with TRBJ1-1; tentative D call: TRBD1 (5 bases). V was cut by 0 bases and J by 0 bases, with 9 bases left in between. CDR1 and CDR2 (germline): SGDLS, YYNGEE. The CDR3 runs 15 residues. CDR3 nucleotides: TGTGCCAGCAGCGTAGAGGACATTATGAACACTGAAGCTTTCTTT. This encodes CASSVEDIMNTEAFF.

The chain combines TRBV4-1 with TRBJ2-7; TRBD2 is a possible D gene (5 bases). CDR1 is MGHRA and CDR2 is YSYEKL in the germline V gene. The CDR3 runs to 14 residues. V was trimmed by 6 bases and J by 5 bases, leaving 17 bases between them. CDR3 DNA: TGCGCCAGCAGTCCATACGGGGTATCCCACGAGCAGTACTTC. It codes for CASSPYGVSHEQYF.

J is TRBJ2-7 and V is TRBV6-5; no clear D. Per germline, CDR1 MNHEY and CDR2 SVGAGI. With 2 bases removed from V and 3 bases from J, the gap between germline ends came to 8 bases. There are 13 residues in the CDR3. Here the CDR3 reads CASSYEKDYEQYF. The CDR3 DNA reads TGTGCCAGCAGTTACGAGAAGGACTACGAGCAGTACTTC.

V gene TRBV11-2 combines with J gene TRBJ2-1; 7 bases map to TRBD2. The V gene end was trimmed by 1 base and the J gene end by 3 bases; junction bases not matched to a gene: 6. Germline V CDR1 and CDR2: SGHAT, FQNNGV. This CDR3 has 16 residues. The CDR3 coding sequence is TGTGCCAGCAGCTTAGGGGCTAGCGGCTACTACAATGAGCAGTTCTTC. This translates into CASSLGASGYYNEQFF.

This clonotype was found many times. The rearrangement uses TRBV7-9 and TRBJ2-3, with D perhaps TRBD1 or TRBD2 (6 bases each). Trimming left V 4 bases short and J 0 bases short, with 11 bases between. This CDR3 comprises 15 residues. Germline V gene data show CDR1 as SEHNR and CDR2 as FQNEAQ (reference sequence). The CDR3 is CASSYGGSSTDTQYF. The CDR3 region has the DNA TGTGCCAGCAGCTACGGGGGCAGCAGCACAGATACGCAGTATTTT.

In the case of this clonotype: A much larger clone differs from this one at a single base, so this may be a read error. The chain employs TRBV2 and TRBJ1-1, with D perhaps TRBD1 (5 bases). V dropped 1 base and J dropped 1 base, with 10 bases sitting between them. CDR1 is SNHLY and CDR2 is FYNNEI in the germline V gene. There are 15 residues in the CDR3. CDR3: CASSEVSGGNTEAFF. For the CDR3, the DNA is TGTGCCAGCAGTGAAGTTAGCGGGGGGAACACTGAAGCTTTCTTT. The full variable domain, completed using reference TRBV2 and TRBJ1-1, is EPEVTQTPSHQVTQMGQEVILRCVPISNHLYFYWYRQILGQKVEFLVSFYNNEISEKSEIFDDQFSVERPDGSNFTLKIRSTKLEDSAMYFCASSEVSGGNTEAFFGQGTRLTVV.

This clonotype was detected once. A read error may explain this, as a much larger clone is one base away. The chain uses TRBV11-2 and TRBJ1-3; no clear D. The CDR3 extends over 17 amino acids. The V end lost 5 bases, the J end lost 0 bases, and 17 bases lay between the germline ends. CDR1 is SGHAT and CDR2 is FQNNGV in the germline V gene. The CDR3 protein is CASSHLIRRNSGNTIYF. The CDR3 nucleotides read TGTGCCAGCAGCCATCTAATCAGACGGAACTCTGGAAACACCATATATTTT. The whole variable domain, filled in from reference TRBV11-2 and TRBJ1-3, reads EAGVAQSPRYKIIEKRQSVAFWCNPISGHATLYWYQQILGQGPKLLIQFQNNGVVDDSQLPKDRFSAERLKGVDSTLKIQPAKLEDSAVYLCASSHLIRRNSGNTIYFGEGSWLTVV.

The chain joins TRBV7-9 to TRBJ2-5; 9 nucleotides match TRBD2. J was trimmed by 2 bases and V by 6 bases; bases with no gene match: 16. This CDR3 spans 18 amino acids. Germline V CDR1 and CDR2: SEHNR, FQNEAQ (reference sequence). CDR3 protein: CASRSQNRASGEQETQYF. For the CDR3, the DNA is TGTGCCAGCAGATCCCAGAACCGGGCTAGCGGGGAACAAGAGACCCAGTACTTC.

This clonotype came up many times. The chain is built from TRBV7-9 and TRBJ2-3, with D perhaps matching TRBD2 (6 bases). The V end was cut by 5 bases, the J end by 9 bases, with 18 bases between. This CDR3 has 14 residues. Germline lookup yields CDR1 SEHNR and CDR2 FQNEAQ (reference sequence). As DNA, the CDR3 is TGTGCCAGCAGCACGAGACAGCGCGGGGAAACGCAGTATTTT. Translation: CASSTRQRGETQYF.

The table lists this clonotype with many counts. V usage is TRBV6-5 and J usage is TRBJ1-1; unclear D gene. V was cut by 4 bases and J by 1 base, with 10 bases left in between. The CDR3 spans 14 residues. Germline V gene sequence: CDR1 MNHEY, CDR2 SVGAGI. DNA of the CDR3: TGTGCCAGCAGTTCCCTCCCCACGAACACTGAAGCTTTCTTT. Its protein product is CASSSLPTNTEAFF.

The table lists this clonotype with many counts. The rearrangement uses TRBV4-1 and TRBJ2-3, with a possible D match to TRBD2 (6 bases). Germline CDR1 and CDR2: MGHRA and YSYEKL. The CDR3 contains 17 residues. V was shortened by 3 bases and J by 3 bases, with 19 bases between the two germline ends. Written as DNA, the CDR3 is TGCGCCAGCAGCCAGTCTGGAGGGGCGGGGATAACAGATACGCAGTATTTT. It translates to CASSQSGGAGITDTQYF.

This clonotype has ten or more counts. The chain recombines TRBV6-5 with TRBJ2-3, with 11 bases aligning to TRBD2. J lost 6 bases, V lost 2 bases, and 4 bases had no gene match. Germline CDR1 is MNHEY and CDR2 is SVGAGI. The CDR3 is 15 residues long. The CDR3 sequence is CASSYTSGSGDTQYF. DNA for the CDR3: TGTGCCAGCAGTTACACTAGCGGGAGTGGGGATACGCAGTATTTT.

This clonotype turned up a few times. The rearrangement joins TRBV20-1 to TRBJ2-5, with TRBD1 identical over 8 bases. From germline, CDR1 is DFQATT and CDR2 SNEGSKA (reference sequence). The CDR3 length is 13 residues. Unmatched junction bases numbered 7, after V lost 5 bases and J lost 5 bases. CDR3 bases: TGCAGTGCTGGACAGGGCCGCGGGGAGACCCAGTACTTC. This gives the protein CSAGQGRGETQYF.

This clonotype was found a few times. Given a much more abundant clone one base away, this may be a read error. This chain links TRBV15 with TRBJ2-3, with 10 bases matching TRBD1. The CDR3 spans 15 residues. The germline V gene has CDR1 LNHNV and CDR2 YYDKDF (reference sequence). Unmatched junction bases numbered 9, after V lost 8 bases and J lost 4 bases. Here the CDR3 DNA reads TGTGCCACCGGCACGGGACAGGGGTGGGCAGATACGCAGTATTTT. It is translated as CATGTGQGWADTQYF.

With regard to this clonotype: The junction departs from germline at one end; a sequencing error may be responsible. The rearrangement uses TRBV6-5 and TRBJ2-7; possible D gene TRBD2, 6 bases. The CDR3 has 14 amino acids. CDR1 is MNHEY and CDR2 is SVGAGI in the germline V gene. CDR3 bases: TGTGCCAGCTCCTTGGGGGGTAGCTCCCACGAGCAGTACTTC. Protein sequence: CASSLGGSSHEQYF.

This clonotype was seen ten or more times. The chain employs TRBV2 and TRBJ2-6, with 7 positions matching TRBD2. V lost 10 bases, J lost 0 bases, and 9 bases stayed unmatched. The CDR3 is 16 residues long. CDR1 and CDR2 from the germline V gene are SNHLY and FYNNEI. This CDR3 reads CATLGEGSSGANVLTF. In DNA, the CDR3 is TGTGCCACTCTAGGGGAGGGAAGCTCTGGGGCCAACGTCCTGACTTTC.